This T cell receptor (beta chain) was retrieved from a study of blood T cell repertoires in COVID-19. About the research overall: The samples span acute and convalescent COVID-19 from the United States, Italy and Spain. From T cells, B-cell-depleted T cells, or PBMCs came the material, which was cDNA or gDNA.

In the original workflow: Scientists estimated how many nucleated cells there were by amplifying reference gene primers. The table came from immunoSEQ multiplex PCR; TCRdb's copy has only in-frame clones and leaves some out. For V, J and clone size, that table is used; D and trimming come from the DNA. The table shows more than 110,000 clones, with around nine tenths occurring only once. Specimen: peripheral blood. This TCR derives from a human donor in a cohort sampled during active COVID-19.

CDR3 nucleotides: TGTGCCAGCAGCCAAGAGGGGGGACTAGCCGTCGGGAGGGCGAACACCGGGGAGCTGTTTTTT. Translated: CASSQEGGLAVGRANTGELFF. The J gene is TRBJ2-2, the V gene TRBV3-1 (or the pseudogene TRBV3-2), with 9 bases aligning to TRBD2. The V and J ends lost 0 bases and 0 bases, in that order; junction bases with no gene match: 14. This CDR3 spans 21 amino acids. Germline assignment: CDR1 LGHDT and CDR2 YNNKEL (reference sequence).